The rows below give T cell receptor beta chains drawn from one sample of a study of early T cells in non-severe SARS-CoV-2 infection. From the 5' RACE reads, TCRdb called clonotypes with MiXCR, one entry per CDR3 protein. The sample contains roughly 120,000 distinct CDR3 sequences, 15% of which appear only once. The sample taken for sequencing was whole blood. All receptors come from an adult who was a healthcare worker with PCR-confirmed SARS-CoV-2 infection or an uninfected control (not recorded which). Each CDR3 is given with its conserved first and last residue. The order of the fields is J gene, CDR3 length, V gene, D gene, clone size, CDR3 DNA, CDR3 protein. The D gene is left open where the match is weak. The size field is filled for only some rows; it gives once, few, many or a size class.

j_call: TRBJ1-1; cdr3_length: 15; v_call: TRBV18; d_call: NA; clone_size: NA; cdr3_nt: TGTGCCAGCTCACCTCCCGGGGGCTCGAACACTGAAGCTTTCTTT; cdr3_aa: CASSPPGGSNTEAFF
j_call: TRBJ1-2; cdr3_length: 12; v_call: TRBV29-1; d_call: NA; clone_size: NA; cdr3_nt: TGCAGCGCCGAAGCTGGGGGATACGGCTACACCTTC; cdr3_aa: CSAEAGGYGYTF
j_call: TRBJ1-2; cdr3_length: 16; v_call: TRBV7-6; d_call: TRBD1; clone_size: NA; cdr3_nt: TGTGCCAGCAGCTTAGAACCAGGGGGGACAACGGGCGGCTACACCTTC; cdr3_aa: CASSLEPGGTTGGYTF
j_call: TRBJ1-3; cdr3_length: 14; v_call: TRBV5-1; d_call: NA; clone_size: NA; cdr3_nt: TGCGCCAGCAGCCGGACGGAGATCGGAAACACCATATATTTT; cdr3_aa: CASSRTEIGNTIYF
j_call: TRBJ2-3; cdr3_length: 14; v_call: TRBV20-1; d_call: NA; clone_size: NA; cdr3_nt: TGCAGTGCCCCGCAGCACGCTAGCACAGATACGCAGTATTTT; cdr3_aa: CSAPQHASTDTQYF
j_call: TRBJ2-2; cdr3_length: 15; v_call: TRBV4-1; d_call: NA; clone_size: NA; cdr3_nt: TGCGCCAGCAGCTTGGGGGCAGGGACCACCGGGGAGCTGTTTTTT; cdr3_aa: CASSLGAGTTGELFF
j_call: TRBJ2-2; cdr3_length: 15; v_call: TRBV19; d_call: TRBD1; clone_size: NA; cdr3_nt: TGTGCCAGTACCCCAAGGGGACAGGGGAACGGGGAGCTGTTTTTT; cdr3_aa: CASTPRGQGNGELFF
j_call: TRBJ2-1; cdr3_length: 13; v_call: TRBV29-1; d_call: TRBD2; clone_size: NA; cdr3_nt: TGCAGCGTTTCACTAGCGGGGGGATCTGAGCAGTTCTTC; cdr3_aa: CSVSLAGGSEQFF
j_call: TRBJ1-6; cdr3_length: 13; v_call: TRBV10-1; d_call: NA; clone_size: once; cdr3_nt: TGCGCCAGCACTCCGGGACTTAATTCACCCCTCCACTTT; cdr3_aa: CASTPGLNSPLHF
j_call: TRBJ2-3; cdr3_length: 12; v_call: TRBV6-1; d_call: NA; clone_size: many; cdr3_nt: TGTGCCAGCAGTTCTCTCACAGATACGCAGTATTTT; cdr3_aa: CASSSLTDTQYF
j_call: TRBJ2-7; cdr3_length: 17; v_call: TRBV6-2/TRBV6-3; d_call: NA; clone_size: NA; cdr3_nt: TGTGCCAGCAGTTACTCGACTCTGCTCAACGACCCCTACGAGCAGTACTTC; cdr3_aa: CASSYSTLLNDPYEQYF
j_call: TRBJ1-3; cdr3_length: 18; v_call: TRBV20-1; d_call: TRBD1; clone_size: many; cdr3_nt: TGCAGTGCTAGGACCGGGACAGGGAGTCTTCGGGCTAGAAACACCATATATTTT; cdr3_aa: CSARTGTGSLRARNTIYF
j_call: TRBJ2-3; cdr3_length: 16; v_call: TRBV18; d_call: TRBD1; clone_size: many; cdr3_nt: TGTGCCAGCTCACAGGGGGCAGACCCTAGCACAGATACGCAGTATTTT; cdr3_aa: CASSQGADPSTDTQYF
j_call: TRBJ1-5; cdr3_length: 13; v_call: TRBV10-1; d_call: NA; clone_size: few; cdr3_nt: TGCGCCAGCAGTGTGACAGGCGATCAGCCCCAGCATTTT; cdr3_aa: CASSVTGDQPQHF
j_call: TRBJ2-2; cdr3_length: 19; v_call: TRBV12-3/TRBV12-4; d_call: NA; clone_size: NA; cdr3_nt: TGTGCCAGCAGTTTAGCGCTAATAGGAGACTTATCGAACACCGGGGAGCTGTTTTTT; cdr3_aa: CASSLALIGDLSNTGELFF
j_call: TRBJ2-7; cdr3_length: 14; v_call: TRBV20-1; d_call: NA; clone_size: few; cdr3_nt: TGCAGTGCTAGGAGGGGGGAAAGGACCTACGAGCAGTACTTC; cdr3_aa: CSARRGERTYEQYF
j_call: TRBJ2-3; cdr3_length: 14; v_call: TRBV29-1; d_call: NA; clone_size: NA; cdr3_nt: TGCAGCGTTGAAGAGACAGCCCTCACAGATACGCAGTATTTT; cdr3_aa: CSVEETALTDTQYF
j_call: TRBJ2-3; cdr3_length: 15; v_call: TRBV7-2; d_call: NA; clone_size: NA; cdr3_nt: TGTGCCAGCAGCTCGACTAGAGTCGGCACAGATACGCAGTATTTT; cdr3_aa: CASSSTRVGTDTQYF
j_call: TRBJ1-1; cdr3_length: 13; v_call: TRBV18; d_call: NA; clone_size: few; cdr3_nt: TGTGCCAGCTCACCAACCGGGATCGATGAAGCTTTCTTT; cdr3_aa: CASSPTGIDEAFF
j_call: TRBJ1-2; cdr3_length: 14; v_call: TRBV19; d_call: NA; clone_size: few; cdr3_nt: TGTGCCAGTAGTATAGGTTCTGGAAACTATGGCTACACCTTC; cdr3_aa: CASSIGSGNYGYTF
j_call: TRBJ2-4; cdr3_length: 16; v_call: TRBV7-9; d_call: TRBD2; clone_size: many; cdr3_nt: TGTGCCAGCAGCTTAGCGGGAGGGGAAGCCAAAAACATTCAGTACTTC; cdr3_aa: CASSLAGGEAKNIQYF
j_call: TRBJ2-1; cdr3_length: 14; v_call: TRBV5-1; d_call: NA; clone_size: NA; cdr3_nt: TGCGCCAGCAGCTCCGACAACCGGGACGTTGAGCAGTTCTTC; cdr3_aa: CASSSDNRDVEQFF
j_call: TRBJ1-1; cdr3_length: 14; v_call: TRBV10-2; d_call: NA; clone_size: few; cdr3_nt: TGCGCCAGCAGTGAGTCACCGATTAACGCTGAAGCTTTCTTT; cdr3_aa: CASSESPINAEAFF
j_call: TRBJ2-1; cdr3_length: 16; v_call: TRBV5-4; d_call: NA; clone_size: few; cdr3_nt: TGTGCCAGCAGCCCTGCGGGTTCGAGCTCCTACAATGAGCAGTTCTTC; cdr3_aa: CASSPAGSSSYNEQFF
j_call: TRBJ1-5; cdr3_length: 13; v_call: TRBV2; d_call: TRBD1; clone_size: NA; cdr3_nt: TGTGCCAGCGAGACAGGGCCTAATCAGCCCCAGCATTTT; cdr3_aa: CASETGPNQPQHF
j_call: TRBJ2-7; cdr3_length: 13; v_call: TRBV29-1; d_call: TRBD2; clone_size: NA; cdr3_nt: TGCAGCGTTAGCGGGGGTGGCTCCTACGAGCAGTACTTC; cdr3_aa: CSVSGGGSYEQYF
j_call: TRBJ2-5; cdr3_length: 17; v_call: TRBV3-1; d_call: TRBD1; clone_size: NA; cdr3_nt: TGTGCCAGCAGCCATATGACCGGGACAGGGGTTGGAGAGACCCAGTACTTC; cdr3_aa: CASSHMTGTGVGETQYF
j_call: TRBJ1-5; cdr3_length: 16; v_call: TRBV12-3/TRBV12-4; d_call: NA; clone_size: few; cdr3_nt: TGTGCCAGCACCCGAGGGGACATTAATAGCAATCAGCCCCAGCATTTT; cdr3_aa: CASTRGDINSNQPQHF
j_call: TRBJ2-3; cdr3_length: 14; v_call: TRBV2; d_call: TRBD1; clone_size: few; cdr3_nt: TGTGCCAGCAGTGTTGGACAGGGAGCAGATACGCAGTATTTT; cdr3_aa: CASSVGQGADTQYF
j_call: TRBJ1-2; cdr3_length: 14; v_call: TRBV12-3/TRBV12-4; d_call: TRBD1; clone_size: few; cdr3_nt: TGTGCCAGCAGTTCAACGGGACAGAACTATGGCTACACCTTC; cdr3_aa: CASSSTGQNYGYTF
j_call: TRBJ2-3; cdr3_length: 16; v_call: TRBV7-2; d_call: TRBD2; clone_size: many; cdr3_nt: TGTGCCAGCAGCTTACTCTTCCAGCGGGGGGCGGATACGCAGTATTTT; cdr3_aa: CASSLLFQRGADTQYF
j_call: TRBJ2-7; cdr3_length: 13; v_call: TRBV30; d_call: NA; clone_size: NA; cdr3_nt: TGTGCCTGGACCCCGCAGGTTATCTACGAGCAGTACTTC; cdr3_aa: CAWTPQVIYEQYF
j_call: TRBJ1-1; cdr3_length: 13; v_call: TRBV6-5; d_call: NA; clone_size: NA; cdr3_nt: TGTGCCAGCACCACGACCGGGGGAACTGAAGCTTTCTTT; cdr3_aa: CASTTTGGTEAFF
j_call: TRBJ1-2; cdr3_length: 15; v_call: TRBV29-1; d_call: NA; clone_size: few; cdr3_nt: TGCAGCGTTGAAGACAGGGGCTCCGGTGGCTATGGCTACACCTTC; cdr3_aa: CSVEDRGSGGYGYTF
j_call: TRBJ2-3; cdr3_length: 14; v_call: TRBV6-5; d_call: TRBD1; clone_size: many; cdr3_nt: TGTGCCAGCAGTCGGGACAGGGTCACAGATACGCAGTATTTT; cdr3_aa: CASSRDRVTDTQYF
j_call: TRBJ1-2; cdr3_length: 12; v_call: TRBV24-1; d_call: TRBD1; clone_size: many; cdr3_nt: TGTGCCACCAGTGATGACAGGGATGGCTACACCTTC; cdr3_aa: CATSDDRDGYTF
j_call: TRBJ1-5; cdr3_length: 13; v_call: TRBV4-1; d_call: NA; clone_size: NA; cdr3_nt: TGCGCCAGCAGCCAAGTTTTGCCTCAGCCCCAGCATTTT; cdr3_aa: CASSQVLPQPQHF
j_call: TRBJ1-4; cdr3_length: 15; v_call: TRBV19; d_call: NA; clone_size: NA; cdr3_nt: TGTGCCAGTAGTCCCCCGGGGCTGGCTAATGAAAAACTGTTTTTT; cdr3_aa: CASSPPGLANEKLFF
j_call: TRBJ2-3; cdr3_length: 13; v_call: TRBV7-6; d_call: NA; clone_size: few; cdr3_nt: TGTGCCAGCAGCCCTAGAAACACAGATACGCAGTATTTT; cdr3_aa: CASSPRNTDTQYF
j_call: TRBJ2-5; cdr3_length: 17; v_call: TRBV7-6; d_call: NA; clone_size: many; cdr3_nt: TGTGCCAGCAGCCCTAAGGGCCGGGCCGGCCGATATTGGACCCAGTACTTC; cdr3_aa: CASSPKGRAGRYWTQYF
j_call: TRBJ2-2; cdr3_length: 15; v_call: TRBV12-5; d_call: NA; clone_size: few; cdr3_nt: TGTGCTAGTGGCCCCAGGACGGAAGGCACCGGGGAGCTGTTTTTT; cdr3_aa: CASGPRTEGTGELFF
j_call: TRBJ2-2; cdr3_length: 14; v_call: TRBV11-2; d_call: NA; clone_size: NA; cdr3_nt: TGTGCCGCCAAAAGGGGCCCCGCCGCCGGGGAGCTGTTTTTT; cdr3_aa: CAAKRGPAAGELFF
j_call: TRBJ2-6; cdr3_length: 17; v_call: TRBV7-9; d_call: NA; clone_size: NA; cdr3_nt: TGTGCCAGCAGCTTAGCGTGGGGTGTGGCTGGGGCCAACGTCCTGACTTTC; cdr3_aa: CASSLAWGVAGANVLTF
j_call: TRBJ2-7; cdr3_length: 14; v_call: TRBV4-1; d_call: NA; clone_size: NA; cdr3_nt: TGCGCCAGCAGCCAAGGCAGGGAGGGGGACGAGCAGTACTTC; cdr3_aa: CASSQGREGDEQYF
j_call: TRBJ1-2; cdr3_length: 15; v_call: TRBV11-2; d_call: TRBD1; clone_size: NA; cdr3_nt: TGTGCCAGCAGCTCCAACACAGGGGGCGCCGCCGGCTACACCTTC; cdr3_aa: CASSSNTGGAAGYTF
j_call: TRBJ2-5; cdr3_length: 15; v_call: TRBV11-2; d_call: TRBD1; clone_size: many; cdr3_nt: TGTGCCAGCAGCCAGGGGGACACCTACCAAGAGACCCAGTACTTC; cdr3_aa: CASSQGDTYQETQYF
j_call: TRBJ1-6; cdr3_length: 16; v_call: TRBV21-1; d_call: NA; clone_size: many; cdr3_nt: TGTGCCAGCAGCAAAATGAAGGGGGCCTATAATTCACCCCTCCACTTT; cdr3_aa: CASSKMKGAYNSPLHF
j_call: TRBJ2-5; cdr3_length: 13; v_call: TRBV2; d_call: NA; clone_size: few; cdr3_nt: TGTGCCAGCAGTGAAGACGTTGCGGAGACCCAGTACTTC; cdr3_aa: CASSEDVAETQYF
j_call: TRBJ2-3; cdr3_length: 11; v_call: TRBV2; d_call: NA; clone_size: NA; cdr3_nt: TGTGCCAGCAGTGGCGATGATACGCAGTATTTT; cdr3_aa: CASSGDDTQYF
j_call: TRBJ1-1; cdr3_length: 13; v_call: TRBV3-1; d_call: NA; clone_size: NA; cdr3_nt: TGTGCCAGCAGCCAGGGCTTGGGCGTTGAAGTTTTCTTT; cdr3_aa: CASSQGLGVEVFF
j_call: TRBJ1-6; cdr3_length: 14; v_call: TRBV20-1; d_call: TRBD1; clone_size: NA; cdr3_nt: TGCAGTGCTTTAAGGGGGCTCGATAATTCACCCCTCCACTTT; cdr3_aa: CSALRGLDNSPLHF
j_call: TRBJ1-5; cdr3_length: 14; v_call: TRBV18; d_call: NA; clone_size: few; cdr3_nt: TGTGCCAGCTCACCGGGAGCTAGCAATCAGCCCCAGCATTTT; cdr3_aa: CASSPGASNQPQHF
j_call: TRBJ2-1; cdr3_length: 14; v_call: TRBV12-3/TRBV12-4; d_call: TRBD2; clone_size: many; cdr3_nt: TGTGCCAGCAGCCTAAGCGGGAGTCTTAATGAGCAGTTCTTC; cdr3_aa: CASSLSGSLNEQFF
j_call: TRBJ1-5; cdr3_length: 17; v_call: TRBV7-8; d_call: NA; clone_size: NA; cdr3_nt: TGTGCCAGCAGCTTACCTTTAAGACTGGGATTCAATCAGCCCCAGCATTTT; cdr3_aa: CASSLPLRLGFNQPQHF
j_call: TRBJ2-5; cdr3_length: 13; v_call: TRBV19; d_call: NA; clone_size: few; cdr3_nt: TGTGCCAGTAGTATAGGTCTCAAAGAGACCCAGTACTTC; cdr3_aa: CASSIGLKETQYF
j_call: TRBJ1-4; cdr3_length: 11; v_call: TRBV19; d_call: NA; clone_size: NA; cdr3_nt: TGTGCCAGTAGTGTGGATGAAAAACTGTTTTTT; cdr3_aa: CASSVDEKLFF
j_call: TRBJ2-3; cdr3_length: 14; v_call: TRBV19; d_call: NA; clone_size: NA; cdr3_nt: TGTGCCAGTACCCCCTGGCCTAGCACAGATACGCAGTATTTT; cdr3_aa: CASTPWPSTDTQYF
j_call: TRBJ1-6; cdr3_length: 14; v_call: TRBV20-1; d_call: TRBD1; clone_size: few; cdr3_nt: TGCAGTGCTAGAACAGGGGGTAGTAATTCACCCCTCCACTTT; cdr3_aa: CSARTGGSNSPLHF